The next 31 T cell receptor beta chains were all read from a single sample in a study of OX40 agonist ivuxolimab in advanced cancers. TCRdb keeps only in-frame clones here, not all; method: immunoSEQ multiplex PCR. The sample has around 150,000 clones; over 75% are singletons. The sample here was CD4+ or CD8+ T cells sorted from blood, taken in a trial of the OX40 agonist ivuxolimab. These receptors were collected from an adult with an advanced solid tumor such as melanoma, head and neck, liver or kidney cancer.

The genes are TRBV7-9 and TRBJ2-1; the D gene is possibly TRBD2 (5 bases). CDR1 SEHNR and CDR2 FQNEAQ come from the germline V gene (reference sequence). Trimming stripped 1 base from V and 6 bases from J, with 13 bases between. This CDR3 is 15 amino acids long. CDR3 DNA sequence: TGTGCCAGCAGCTTAGGAGCCGAGGGTCTCAATGAGCAGTTCTTC. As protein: CASSLGAEGLNEQFF.

The CDR3 sequence: CATHKGQGLDTQYF. The CDR3 region has the DNA TGTGCCACGCACAAGGGACAGGGGTTAGATACGCAGTATTTT. The rearrangement links TRBV15 to TRBJ2-3, with 10 bases identical to TRBD1. Per germline, CDR1 LNHNV and CDR2 YYDKDF (reference sequence). Losses at the gene ends were 9 bases for V and 5 bases for J; bases not matched to a gene: 8. This CDR3 is built from 14 residues.

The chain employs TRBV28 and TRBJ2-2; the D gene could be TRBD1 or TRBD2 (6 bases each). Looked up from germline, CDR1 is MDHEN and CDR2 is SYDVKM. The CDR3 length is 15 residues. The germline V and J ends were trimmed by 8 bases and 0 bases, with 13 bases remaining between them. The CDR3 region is CASGGPGANTGELFF. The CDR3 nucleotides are TGTGCCAGCGGGGGGCCAGGCGCGAACACCGGGGAGCTGTTTTTT.

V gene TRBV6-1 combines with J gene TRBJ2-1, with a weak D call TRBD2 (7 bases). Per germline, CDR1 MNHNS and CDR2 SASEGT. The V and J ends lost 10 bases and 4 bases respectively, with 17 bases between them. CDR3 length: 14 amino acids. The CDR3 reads CATRGASTYNEQFF. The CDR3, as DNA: TGTGCCACACGGGGGGCCAGCACGTACAATGAGCAGTTCTTC.

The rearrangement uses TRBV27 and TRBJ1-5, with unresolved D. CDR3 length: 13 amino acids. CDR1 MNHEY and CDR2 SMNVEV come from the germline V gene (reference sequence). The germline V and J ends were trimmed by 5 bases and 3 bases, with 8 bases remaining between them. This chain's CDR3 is CASSRAANQPQHF. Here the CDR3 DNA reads TGTGCCAGCAGTAGGGCCGCCAATCAGCCCCAGCATTTT.

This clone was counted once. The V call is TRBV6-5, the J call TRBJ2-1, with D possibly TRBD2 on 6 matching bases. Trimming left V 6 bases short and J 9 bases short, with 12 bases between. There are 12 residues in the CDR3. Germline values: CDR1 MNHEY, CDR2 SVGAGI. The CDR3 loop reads CASREGTSEQFF. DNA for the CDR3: TGTGCCAGCAGGGAGGGAACCAGTGAGCAGTTCTTC.

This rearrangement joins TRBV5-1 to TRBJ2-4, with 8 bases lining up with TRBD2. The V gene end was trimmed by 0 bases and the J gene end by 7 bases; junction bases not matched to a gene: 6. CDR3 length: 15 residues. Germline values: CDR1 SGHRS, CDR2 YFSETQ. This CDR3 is CASSLARASGNIQYF. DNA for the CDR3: TGCGCCAGCAGCTTGGCCAGGGCTAGCGGGAACATTCAGTACTTC.

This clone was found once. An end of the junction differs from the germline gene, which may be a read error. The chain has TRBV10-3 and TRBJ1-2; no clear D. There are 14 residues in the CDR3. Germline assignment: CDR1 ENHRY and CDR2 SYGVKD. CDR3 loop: CAISESVLGGTSSF. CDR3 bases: TGTGCCATCAGTGAGTCTGTTTTGGGAGGCACCTCCTCCTTC.

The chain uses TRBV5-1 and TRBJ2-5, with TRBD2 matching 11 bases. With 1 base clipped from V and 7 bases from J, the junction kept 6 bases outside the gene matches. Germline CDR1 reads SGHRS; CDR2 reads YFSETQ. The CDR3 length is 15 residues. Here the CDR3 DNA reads TGCGCCAGCAGCTTGTTAGCGGGAGGGGGCGGGACCCAGTACTTC. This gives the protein CASSLLAGGGGTQYF.

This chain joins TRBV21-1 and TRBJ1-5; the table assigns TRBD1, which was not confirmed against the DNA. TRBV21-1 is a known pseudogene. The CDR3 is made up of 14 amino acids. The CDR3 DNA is TGTGCCAGCACCAGGGGAAATAGCAATCAGCCCCAGCATTTT. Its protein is CASTRGNSNQPQHF.

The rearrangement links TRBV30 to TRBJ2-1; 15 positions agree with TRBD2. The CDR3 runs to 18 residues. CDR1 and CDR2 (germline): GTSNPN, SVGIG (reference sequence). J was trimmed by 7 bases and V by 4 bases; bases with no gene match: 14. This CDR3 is CAWNQGTSGRTVGNEQFF. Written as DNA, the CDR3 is TGTGCCTGGAATCAGGGGACTAGCGGGAGGACAGTCGGTAATGAGCAGTTCTTC.

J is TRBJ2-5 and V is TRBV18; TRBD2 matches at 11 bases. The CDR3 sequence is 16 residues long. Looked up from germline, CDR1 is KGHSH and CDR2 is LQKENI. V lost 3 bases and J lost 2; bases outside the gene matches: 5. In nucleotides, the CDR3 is TGTGCCAGCTCACCCGAGGCTAGCGGGAGGCAAGAGACCCAGTACTTC. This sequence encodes CASSPEASGRQETQYF.

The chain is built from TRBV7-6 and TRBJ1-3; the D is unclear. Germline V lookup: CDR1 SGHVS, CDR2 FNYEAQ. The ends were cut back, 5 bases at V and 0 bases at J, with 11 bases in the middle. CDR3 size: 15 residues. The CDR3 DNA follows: TGTGCCAGCAGCGTCGGGGTACTCTCTGGAAACACCATATATTTT. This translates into CASSVGVLSGNTIYF. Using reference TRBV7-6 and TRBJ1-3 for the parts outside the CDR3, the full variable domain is GAGVSQSPRYKVTKRGQDVALRCDPISGHVSLYWYRQALGQGPEFLTYFNYEAQQDKSGLPNDRFSAERPEGSISTLTIQRTEQRDSAMYRCASSVGVLSGNTIYFGEGSWLTVV.

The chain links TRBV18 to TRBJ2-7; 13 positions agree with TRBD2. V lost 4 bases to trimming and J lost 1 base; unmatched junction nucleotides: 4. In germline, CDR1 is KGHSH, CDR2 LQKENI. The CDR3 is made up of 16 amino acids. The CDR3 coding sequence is TGTGCCAGCTCACTGGGACTAGCGGGAACTTCCTACGAGCAGTACTTC. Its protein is CASSLGLAGTSYEQYF.

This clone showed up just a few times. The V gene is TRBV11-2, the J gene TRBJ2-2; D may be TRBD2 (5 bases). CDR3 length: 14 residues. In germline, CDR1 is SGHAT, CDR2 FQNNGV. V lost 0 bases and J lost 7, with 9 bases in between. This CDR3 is CASSLEPGIGELFF. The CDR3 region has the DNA TGTGCCAGCAGCTTAGAGCCGGGGATCGGGGAGCTGTTTTTT.

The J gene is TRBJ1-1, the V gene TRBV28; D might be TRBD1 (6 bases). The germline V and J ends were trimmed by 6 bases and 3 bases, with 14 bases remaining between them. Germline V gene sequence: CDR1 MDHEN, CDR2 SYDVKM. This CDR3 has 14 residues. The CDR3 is CASRMGGVDTEAFF. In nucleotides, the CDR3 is TGTGCCAGCAGAATGGGGGGCGTGGACACTGAAGCTTTCTTT.

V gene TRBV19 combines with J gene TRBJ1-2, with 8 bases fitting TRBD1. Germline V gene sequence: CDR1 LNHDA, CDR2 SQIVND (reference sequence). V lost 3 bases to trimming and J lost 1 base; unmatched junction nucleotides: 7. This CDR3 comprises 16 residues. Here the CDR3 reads CASSIPTGEINYGYTF. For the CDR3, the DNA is TGTGCCAGTAGTATCCCGACAGGGGAAATTAACTATGGCTACACCTTC.

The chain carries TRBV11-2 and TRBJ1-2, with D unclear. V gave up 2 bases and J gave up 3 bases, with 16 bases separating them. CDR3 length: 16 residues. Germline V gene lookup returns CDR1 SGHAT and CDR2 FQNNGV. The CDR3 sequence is CASSLRQDATDYGYTF. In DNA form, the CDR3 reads TGTGCCAGCAGCTTACGCCAGGATGCAACGGACTATGGCTACACCTTC. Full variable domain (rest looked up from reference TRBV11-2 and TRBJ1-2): EAGVAQSPRYKIIEKRQSVAFWCNPISGHATLYWYQQILGQGPKLLIQFQNNGVVDDSQLPKDRFSAERLKGVDSTLKIQPAKLEDSAVYLCASSLRQDATDYGYTFGSGTRLTVV.

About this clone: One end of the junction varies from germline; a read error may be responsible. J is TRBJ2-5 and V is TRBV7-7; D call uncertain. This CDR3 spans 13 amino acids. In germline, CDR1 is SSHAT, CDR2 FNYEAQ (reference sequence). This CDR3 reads CASSLALQETQYF. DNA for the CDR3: TGTGCTAGCAGCTTGGCTCTCCAAGAGACCCAGTACTTC.

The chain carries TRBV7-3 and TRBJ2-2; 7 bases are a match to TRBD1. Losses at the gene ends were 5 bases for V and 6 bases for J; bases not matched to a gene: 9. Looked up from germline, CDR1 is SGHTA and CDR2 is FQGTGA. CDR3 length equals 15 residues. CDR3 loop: CASSLSDRVAGELFF. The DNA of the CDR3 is TGTGCCAGCAGCCTATCCGACAGGGTCGCCGGGGAGCTGTTTTTT.

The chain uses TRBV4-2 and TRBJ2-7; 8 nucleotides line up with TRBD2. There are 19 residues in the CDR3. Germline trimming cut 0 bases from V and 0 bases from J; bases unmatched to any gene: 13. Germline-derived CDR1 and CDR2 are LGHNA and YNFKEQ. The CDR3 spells CASSQEEGGERGSSYEQYF. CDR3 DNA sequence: TGTGCCAGCAGCCAAGAGGAGGGCGGCGAGCGGGGGAGCTCCTACGAGCAGTACTTC.

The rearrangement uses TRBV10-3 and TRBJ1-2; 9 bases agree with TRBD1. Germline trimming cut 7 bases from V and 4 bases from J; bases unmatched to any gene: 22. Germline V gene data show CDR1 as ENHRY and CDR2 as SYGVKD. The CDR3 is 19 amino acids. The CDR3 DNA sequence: TGTGCCATCACTCCTTTTGGGAGGACAGGGGAAATGGTGGGCTATGGCTACACCTTC. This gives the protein CAITPFGRTGEMVGYGYTF.

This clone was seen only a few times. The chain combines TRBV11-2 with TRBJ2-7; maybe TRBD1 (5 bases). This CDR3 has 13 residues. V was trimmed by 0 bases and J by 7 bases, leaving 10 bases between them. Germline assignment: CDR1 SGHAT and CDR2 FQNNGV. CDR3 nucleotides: TGTGCCAGCAGCTTAGAACCAGGGTGGGAGCAGTACTTC. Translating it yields CASSLEPGWEQYF.

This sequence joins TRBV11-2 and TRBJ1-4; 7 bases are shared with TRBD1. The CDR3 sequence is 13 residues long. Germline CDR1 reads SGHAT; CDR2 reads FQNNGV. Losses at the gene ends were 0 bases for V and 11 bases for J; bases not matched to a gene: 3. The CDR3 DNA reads TGTGCCAGCAGCTTAGATAGGGGACAGAAACTGTTTTTT. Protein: CASSLDRGQKLFF.

CDR3 loop: CASTLTVYYGYTF. DNA of the CDR3: TGTGCCAGTACTTTGACAGTCTACTATGGCTACACCTTC. V usage is TRBV19 and J usage is TRBJ1-2; D might be TRBD1 (5 bases). V lost 7 bases and J 3 bases, leaving 12 bases between the germline ends. From germline, CDR1 is LNHDA and CDR2 SQIVND (reference sequence). CDR3 length: 13 amino acids.

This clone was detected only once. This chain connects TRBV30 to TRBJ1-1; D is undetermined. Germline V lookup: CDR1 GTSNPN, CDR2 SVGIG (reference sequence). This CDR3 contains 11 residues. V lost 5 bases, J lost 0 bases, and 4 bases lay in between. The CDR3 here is CAWLMNTEAFF. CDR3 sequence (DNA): TGTGCCTGGTTAATGAACACTGAAGCTTTCTTT.

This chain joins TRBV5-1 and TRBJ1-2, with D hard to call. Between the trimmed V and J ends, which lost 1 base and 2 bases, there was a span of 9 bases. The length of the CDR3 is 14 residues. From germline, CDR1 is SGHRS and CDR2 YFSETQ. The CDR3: CASSLPGENYGYTF. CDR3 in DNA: TGCGCCAGCAGCTTGCCCGGGGAGAACTATGGCTACACCTTC.

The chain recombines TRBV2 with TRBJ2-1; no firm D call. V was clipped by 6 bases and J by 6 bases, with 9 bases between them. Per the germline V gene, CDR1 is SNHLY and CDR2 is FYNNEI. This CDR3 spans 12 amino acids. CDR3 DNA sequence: TGTGCCAGCAGGGACCTGAGCAATGAGCAGTTCTTC. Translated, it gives CASRDLSNEQFF.

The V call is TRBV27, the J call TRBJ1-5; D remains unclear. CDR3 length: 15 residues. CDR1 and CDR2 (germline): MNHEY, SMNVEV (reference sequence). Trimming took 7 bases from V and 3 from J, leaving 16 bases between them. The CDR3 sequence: CASKLITGDNQPQHF. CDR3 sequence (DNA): TGTGCCAGCAAACTTATAACGGGTGACAATCAGCCCCAGCATTTT.

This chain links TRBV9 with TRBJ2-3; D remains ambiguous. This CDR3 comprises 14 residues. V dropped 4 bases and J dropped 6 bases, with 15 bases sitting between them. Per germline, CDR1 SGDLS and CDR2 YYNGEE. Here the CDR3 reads CASSFRSPRDTQYF. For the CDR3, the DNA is TGTGCCAGCAGCTTCCGATCCCCTCGGGATACGCAGTATTTT.

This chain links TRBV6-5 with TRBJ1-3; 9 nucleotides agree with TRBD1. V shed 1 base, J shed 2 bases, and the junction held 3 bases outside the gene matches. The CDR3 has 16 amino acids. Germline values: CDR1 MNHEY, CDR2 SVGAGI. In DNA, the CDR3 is TGTGCCAGCAGTTACTTGGGACAGGGACCTGGAAACACCATATATTTT. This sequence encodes CASSYLGQGPGNTIYF.